Presented here are 22 T cell receptor beta chains from one specimen sequenced in a study of blood T cells in healthy people across ages. Primers used in a second PCR of about 7 to 12 cycles were a sample-barcoded 5' primer and a J-beta primer mix. One entry per CDR3 protein results from TCRdb running MiXCR on the 5' RACE reads. The table shows 700,000 to 850,000 distinct CDR3 sequences, with about 48% occurring only once. Specimen: blood. All receptors derive from a man older than 75 in good health.

The table lists this clonotype with a few counts. The junction does not match germline at one end; this may be a read error. The chain employs TRBV18 and TRBJ2-7; 9 bases are a match to TRBD1. The V gene's germline CDR1 is KGHSH and CDR2 LQKENI. The CDR3 runs 16 residues. CDR3 loop: CASSPRPGQGSYEQYF. The CDR3 DNA follows: TGCGCCAGCAGCCCTCGACCGGGACAGGGCTCCTACGAGCAGTACTTC.

This clonotype came up once. The chain links TRBV21-1 to TRBJ2-5. TRBJ2-7 matches the DNA end more closely, so the J call is doubtful. TRBV21-1 is termed a pseudogene. This CDR3 is built from 14 residues. The CDR3 region has the DNA TGTGCCAGCAGCAAAGTCTCGACGAGTTGCGAGCAGTACTTC. The encoded protein is CASSKVSTSCEQYF.

Many counts were recorded for this clonotype. V usage is TRBV9 and J usage is TRBJ1-5; 7 positions agree with TRBD1. CDR1 SGDLS and CDR2 YYNGEE come from the germline V gene. This CDR3 region has 15 residues. The junction had 9 bases not matched to a gene; V was cut back by 6 bases and J by 3 bases. As DNA, the CDR3 is TGTGCCAGCACCGAAACAGGGGACCCCAATCAGCCCCAGCATTTT. It codes for CASTETGDPNQPQHF.

In its sample, this clonotype was seen a few times. The chain links TRBV20-1 to TRBJ1-2, with 9 bases lining up with TRBD1. V lost 5 bases to trimming and J lost 3 bases; unmatched junction nucleotides: 10. CDR1 and CDR2 (germline): DFQATT, SNEGSKA (reference sequence). This CDR3 has 15 residues. CDR3 DNA: TGCAGTGCTTCACGAGGACAGGGGATTGACTATGGCTACACCTTC. It is translated as CSASRGQGIDYGYTF.

The chain joins TRBV27 to TRBJ1-2, with D possibly being TRBD1 (5 bases). The V gene lost 6 bases and the J gene lost 3 bases, with 11 bases spanning the gap. Germline loops: CDR1 MNHEY, CDR2 SMNVEV (reference sequence). The CDR3 is made up of 13 amino acids. CDR3 residues: CASSRESDYGYTF. In DNA, the CDR3 is TGTGCCAGCAGCAGGGAGTCAGACTATGGCTACACCTTC.

This clonotype was detected a few times. The genes are TRBV24-1 and TRBJ1-6; no definite D call. The CDR3 is 16 residues long. Trimming removed 2 bases from V and 6 bases from J, with 13 bases in between. From germline, CDR1 is KGHDR and CDR2 SFDVKD. Written as DNA, the CDR3 is TGTGCCACCAGTGATTCACGGACCGGGCTTAATTCACCCCTCCACTTT. Translating it yields CATSDSRTGLNSPLHF.

The J gene is TRBJ1-2, the V gene TRBV29-1; 7 bases align to TRBD1. The ends lost 4 bases at V and 4 bases at J; junction bases unmatched: 6. CDR1 and CDR2 from the germline V gene are SQVTM and ANQGSEA. This CDR3 contains 13 residues. In DNA, the CDR3 is TGCAGCGTTGGACAGGGTGGGGGCTATGGCTACACCTTC. Amino acid sequence: CSVGQGGGYGYTF.

The chain is built from TRBV5-4 and TRBJ2-7, with 9 bases aligning to TRBD2. This CDR3 is built from 15 residues. Per the germline V gene, CDR1 is SGHNT and CDR2 is YYREEE (reference sequence). V was clipped by 3 bases and J by 2 bases; unmatched bases: 6. The CDR3 spells CASSSRTSATYEQYF. DNA for the CDR3: TGTGCCAGCAGCTCACGGACTAGCGCAACCTACGAGCAGTACTTC.

This clonotype has a handful of counts. The genes are TRBV24-1 and TRBJ2-5, with TRBD2 matching 13 bases. The CDR3 has 16 residues. Germline-derived CDR1 and CDR2 are KGHDR and SFDVKD. V lost 5 bases, J lost 4 bases, and 6 bases stayed unmatched. The CDR3 reads CATSGGLAGNGETQYF. CDR3 DNA sequence: TGTGCCACCAGTGGGGGACTAGCGGGGAATGGAGAGACCCAGTACTTC.

The chain joins TRBV5-4 to TRBJ1-6; D perhaps matches TRBD1 (5 bases). V was shortened by 4 bases and J by 11 bases, with 22 bases between the two germline ends. Germline V CDR1 and CDR2: SGHNT, YYREEE (reference sequence). CDR3 length: 16 residues. The CDR3 DNA reads TGTGCCAGCAGCCGCGACCCGGGACGCCAGCAGGCACCCCTCCACTTT. It is translated as CASSRDPGRQQAPLHF.

This chain connects TRBV6-2 or TRBV6-3 to TRBJ2-3; D is uncertain. CDR1 is MNHEY, CDR2 SVGEGT, per germline. Trimming removed 7 bases from V and 4 bases from J, with 9 bases in between. CDR3 length equals 12 residues. CDR3 in amino acids: CASTTRSDTQYF. For the CDR3, the DNA is TGTGCCAGCACCACCCGATCAGATACGCAGTATTTT.

The rearrangement joins TRBV6-6 to TRBJ1-5; no definite D call. CDR1 MNHNY and CDR2 SVGAGI come from the germline V gene (reference sequence). Deletions cut 6 bases from V and 4 bases from J, with 19 bases between. The CDR3 length is 16 residues. The CDR3 protein is CASSPPGDLVNQPQHF. CDR3 nucleotide sequence: TGTGCCAGCAGCCCCCCGGGAGATTTAGTGAATCAGCCCCAGCATTTT.

The table lists this clonotype with a few counts. The genes are TRBV20-1 and TRBJ2-5, with 13 bases identical to TRBD2. The ends lost 3 bases at V and 5 bases at J; junction bases unmatched: 9. The CDR3 is 16 amino acids. CDR1 is DFQATT, CDR2 SNEGSKA, per germline (reference sequence). In nucleotides, the CDR3 is TGCAGTGCTAGCGGGACTAGCGGGAAACAGGGGGAGACCCAGTACTTC. It yields the protein CSASGTSGKQGETQYF.

This sequence joins TRBV11-2 and TRBJ2-3; no clear D. The CDR3 spans 16 residues. Germline V gives CDR1 SGHAT, CDR2 FQNNGV. V lost 3 bases and J 1 base, leaving 14 bases between the germline ends. CDR3 sequence (DNA): TGTGCCAGCAGCTTTCTTGAAGCCCTCGGCACAGATACGCAGTATTTT. Translation: CASSFLEALGTDTQYF. The complete variable domain, with remaining parts taken from reference TRBV11-2 and TRBJ2-3, reads EAGVAQSPRYKIIEKRQSVAFWCNPISGHATLYWYQQILGQGPKLLIQFQNNGVVDDSQLPKDRFSAERLKGVDSTLKIQPAKLEDSAVYLCASSFLEALGTDTQYFGPGTRLTVL.

The chain links TRBV12-3 or TRBV12-4 to TRBJ1-2, with D possibly TRBD1 on 5 matching bases. Trimming took 3 bases from V and 8 from J, leaving 16 bases between them. This CDR3 has 14 residues. The CDR3, as DNA: TGTGCCAGCAGTTTTACTGCGGGACTGGGCGGCTACACCTTC. Amino acids: CASSFTAGLGGYTF.

This clonotype was observed a handful of times. The chain has TRBV4-2 and TRBJ1-6; TRBD1 might be the D (5 bases). The CDR3 runs to 17 residues. V dropped 3 bases and J dropped 0 bases, with 12 bases sitting between them. CDR1 and CDR2 (germline): LGHNA, YNFKEQ. The CDR3 DNA follows: TGTGCCAGCAGCCAGGACCCGGACACCTCCTATAATTCACCCCTCCACTTT. It specifies CASSQDPDTSYNSPLHF.

The J gene is TRBJ2-5, the V gene TRBV3-1, with D possibly matching TRBD2 (5 bases). Between the trimmed V and J ends, which lost 5 bases and 5 bases, there was a span of 9 bases. Germline-derived CDR1 and CDR2 are LGHDT and YNNKEL (reference sequence). CDR3 size: 12 residues. CDR3 DNA sequence: TGTGCCAGCAGCTCCTCGGGGGAGACCCAGTACTTC. This sequence encodes CASSSSGETQYF.

This clonotype was seen more than once but under ten times. This chain connects TRBV29-1 to TRBJ1-1; a possible D gene is TRBD1 (5 bases). The V end was cut by 5 bases, the J end by 8 bases, with 15 bases between. CDR1 SQVTM and CDR2 ANQGSEA come from the germline V gene. This CDR3 comprises 12 residues. In DNA form, the CDR3 reads TGCAGCGTTTTATTGGGGCCTAGAGAAGCTTTCTTT. It translates to CSVLLGPREAFF.

This clonotype was picked up a small number of times. As DNA, the CDR3 is TGTGCCAGCAGTCGAGGCAAGGACAGAACATACTACGAGCAGTACTTC. This gives the protein CASSRGKDRTYYEQYF. V gene TRBV6-5 combines with J gene TRBJ2-7; D possibly corresponds to TRBD1 (6 bases). This CDR3 region has 16 residues. V dropped 5 bases and J dropped 3 bases, with 20 bases sitting between them. Germline-derived CDR1 and CDR2 are MNHEY and SVGAGI.

This clonotype has just a few counts. CDR3 loop: CASSPSLGNRYAYF. The CDR3 nucleotides are TGTGCCAGCAGCCCAAGTTTGGGGAACAGATACGCGTATTTT. The chain joins TRBV3-1 to TRBJ2-3; D gene ambiguous. Germline assignment: CDR1 LGHDT and CDR2 YNNKEL (reference sequence). CDR3 length: 14 amino acids. V lost 4 bases, J lost 14 bases, and 22 bases lay in between.

This clonotype was detected only a few times. The rearrangement links TRBV20-1 to TRBJ2-1, with D possibly called TRBD1 or TRBD2 (6 bases each). The CDR3 has 13 residues. Germline values: CDR1 DFQATT, CDR2 SNEGSKA (reference sequence). Trimming pared 6 bases from V and 7 bases from J, leaving 16 bases between. The CDR3 DNA follows: TGCAGTGCCGAGGGGGGAGCTGGGAATGAGCAGTTCTTC. It is translated as CSAEGGAGNEQFF.

The chain combines TRBV27 with TRBJ2-5; D uncertain. V was pared by 5 bases and J by 5 bases, with 9 bases between. CDR3 length: 12 amino acids. The germline V gene encodes CDR1 MNHEY and CDR2 SMNVEV (reference sequence). CDR3 protein: CASSHGRETQYF. The CDR3 region has the DNA TGTGCCAGCAGTCACGGGCGGGAGACCCAGTACTTC.